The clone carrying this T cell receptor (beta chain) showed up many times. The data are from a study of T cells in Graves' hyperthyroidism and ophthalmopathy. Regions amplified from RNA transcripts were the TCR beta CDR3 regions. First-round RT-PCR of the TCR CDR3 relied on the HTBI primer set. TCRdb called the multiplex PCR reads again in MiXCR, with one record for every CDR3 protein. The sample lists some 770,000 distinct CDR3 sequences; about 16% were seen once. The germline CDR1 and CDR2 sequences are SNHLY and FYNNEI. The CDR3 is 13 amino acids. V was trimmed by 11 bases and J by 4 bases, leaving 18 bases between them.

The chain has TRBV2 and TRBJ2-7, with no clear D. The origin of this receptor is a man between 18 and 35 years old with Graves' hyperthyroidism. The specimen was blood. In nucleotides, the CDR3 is TGTGCCCGGAAGCAGGCGAGTTCTTACGAGCAGTACTTC. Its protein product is CARKQASSYEQYF.